This entry is about one T cell receptor (beta chain). This receptor's antigen is unknown. Per-base qualities were not stored, and no clone one base away is much larger. The data stem from a study of blood T cells in healthy people across ages (dated by TCRdb to 2014 to 2015). About the full investigation: In model experiments, template switching captured about one uniquely barcoded TCR beta cDNA molecule for every two T cells. To track age-related changes in TCR beta repertoire diversity, the study relied on deep sequencing normalized with unique cDNA molecular identifiers. The donors were divided into four age groups: young (average approximately 15 years), middle-aged (about 39), aged (approximately 59) and long-lived (approximately 74). To avoid experimental bias, donors of different ages were randomly spread across the sequencing lanes. The study analyzed two additional independent replicas of 1 million unique cDNA reads from the same blood draw for two donors, one aged 18 to 30 and one aged 80 or older.

The donors were roughly 40 Caucasian individuals from Russia, aged roughly 6 to 100 years, who were systemically healthy. Each donor gave around 9.9 milliliters of peripheral blood, collected into EDTA-treated Vacutainer tubes. Ficoll-Paque density-gradient centrifugation was used to isolate PBMCs, with at least 7 million per sample. Total RNA, at least 6 micrograms per sample, was extracted from PBMCs with Trizol reagent. Naive CD45RAhigh/CD27high T cell percentages were measured by flow cytometry on a PBMC aliquot from every donor. The study at large found these results: As age increased, observed TCR beta diversity per million T cells dropped in a roughly linear way, and a significant reduction was already evident by age approximately 40. There was a strong correlation between observed TCR beta diversity and the percentage of naive T cells measured by flow cytometry. Because donor CMV infection status was unknown, age-related changes in expanded clonotypes were potentially confounded. Because profiling used bulk unsorted PBMCs, naive and antigen-experienced compartments could not be compared conclusively. Compared with the aged group, more naive CD4+ T cells, fewer expanded clones and increased TCR diversity were shown by the long-lived group, suggesting age selection. Estimates of total diversity based on one million sequenced T cells were regarded as lower bounds and as underestimates.

Libraries were constructed by 5' RACE. TCRdb names Illumina HiSeq 2500 as the instrument used. A second PCR of roughly 7 to 11 cycles was run with a J-beta primer mix and a sample-barcoded 5' primer. A unique molecular identifier was introduced onto each TCR beta cDNA molecule by a template-switch 5' adaptor carrying 12 random nucleotides. Each sample yielded at least 3 million CDR3-containing paired-end reads. First-strand cDNA was synthesized from all RNA with the Mint cDNA synthesis kit, primed by a TRBC-specific oligonucleotide. After uracil-DNA glycosylase treatment, a first 18-cycle PCR used universal primers M1SS and BC2_uni_R on all cDNA. The source study handled its data this way. Normalization of each sample was performed by random selection of 1 million high-quality reads, each carrying a distinct molecular identifier. Reads sharing molecular identifiers were discarded rather than binned into consensus sequences. MiTCR, with a Q25 quality threshold and the strictest error-elimination algorithm, was used for CDR3 identification, clonotype clustering and error correction. A nonparametric unseen species model using Euler transformation provided a lower-bound estimate of total TCR beta diversity. Clones were called with MiXCR by TCRdb after fastp trimmed the public reads at Q25, and only in-frame beta chains were retained. Here each entry gathers all rows of one CDR3 protein and keeps the most common genes and DNA. TCRdb's processing, not the study's, gives the V and J calls here. Within this sample are some 1,500,000 distinct CDR3 sequences, with 40% to 45% of them counted one time only. Together, the top ten hold about 4% of the sample.

This TCR derives from a woman between 18 and 29 years old in good health. Sequencing was performed on blood.

CDR3 loop: CATSRPSVSYNEQYF. In nucleotide form, the sequence is TGTGCCACCAGTCGACCTAGCGTCTCCTACAATGAGCAGTACTTC. The sequence links TRBV24-1 to TRBJ2-7; 6 matching bases give a weak D call of TRBD2. V loses 6 bases, J loses 7 bases, and the germline ends lie 21 bases apart. Including the terminal cysteine and phenylalanine, the CDR3 comprises 15 residues. The kept DNA is CDR3 alone, 45 bases in frame from the first base. CDR1 KGHDR and CDR2 SFDVKD were looked up in the germline V gene.